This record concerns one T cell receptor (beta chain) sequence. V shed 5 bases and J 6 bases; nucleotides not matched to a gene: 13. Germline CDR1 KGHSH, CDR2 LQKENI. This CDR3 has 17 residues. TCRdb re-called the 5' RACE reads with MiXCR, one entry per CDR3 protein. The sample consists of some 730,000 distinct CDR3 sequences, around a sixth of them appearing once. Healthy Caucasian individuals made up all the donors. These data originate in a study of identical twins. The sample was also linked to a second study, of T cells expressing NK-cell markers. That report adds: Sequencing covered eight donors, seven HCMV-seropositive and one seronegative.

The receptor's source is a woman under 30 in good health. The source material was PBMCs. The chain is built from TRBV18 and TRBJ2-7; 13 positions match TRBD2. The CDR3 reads CASSSRQPGLAGREQYF. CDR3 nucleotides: TGTGCCAGCTCATCACGACAGCCGGGACTAGCGGGACGCGAGCAGTACTTC.